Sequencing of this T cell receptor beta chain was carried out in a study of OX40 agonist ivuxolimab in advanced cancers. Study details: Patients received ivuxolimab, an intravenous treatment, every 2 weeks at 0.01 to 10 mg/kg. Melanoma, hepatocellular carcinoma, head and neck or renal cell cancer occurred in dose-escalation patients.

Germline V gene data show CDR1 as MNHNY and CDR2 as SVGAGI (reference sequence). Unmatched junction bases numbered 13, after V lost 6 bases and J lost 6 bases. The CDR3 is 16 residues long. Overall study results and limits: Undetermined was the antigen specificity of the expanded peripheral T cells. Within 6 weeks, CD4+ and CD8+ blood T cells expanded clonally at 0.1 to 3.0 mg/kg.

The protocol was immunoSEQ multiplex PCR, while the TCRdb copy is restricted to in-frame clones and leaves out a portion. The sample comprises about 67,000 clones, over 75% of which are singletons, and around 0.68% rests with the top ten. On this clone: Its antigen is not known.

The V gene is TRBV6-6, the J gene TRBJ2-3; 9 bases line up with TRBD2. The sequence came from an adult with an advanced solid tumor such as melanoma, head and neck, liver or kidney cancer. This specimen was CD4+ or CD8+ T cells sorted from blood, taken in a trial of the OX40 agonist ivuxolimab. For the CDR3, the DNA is TGTGCCAGCAGCCAGGTTCGTAGCGGGGGTTCGGATACGCAGTATTTT. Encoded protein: CASSQVRSGGSDTQYF.